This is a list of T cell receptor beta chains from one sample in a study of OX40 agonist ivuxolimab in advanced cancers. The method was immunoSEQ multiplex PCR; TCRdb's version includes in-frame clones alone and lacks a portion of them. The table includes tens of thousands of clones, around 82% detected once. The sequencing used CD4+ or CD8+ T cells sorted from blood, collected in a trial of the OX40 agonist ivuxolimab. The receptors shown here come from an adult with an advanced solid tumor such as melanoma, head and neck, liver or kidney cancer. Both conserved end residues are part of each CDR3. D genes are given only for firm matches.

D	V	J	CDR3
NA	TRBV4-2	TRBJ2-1	CASSTQGNEQFF
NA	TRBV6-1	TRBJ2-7	CASPGVSAYEQYF
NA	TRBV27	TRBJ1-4	CASSPLIGDEKLFF
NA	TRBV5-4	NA	CASSSDAYEQYF
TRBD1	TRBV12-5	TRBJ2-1	CASGLGQGEANEQFF
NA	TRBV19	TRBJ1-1	CASSSRTAEAFF
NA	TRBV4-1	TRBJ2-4	CASSQESVRDGKNIQYF
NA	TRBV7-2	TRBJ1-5	CASSLVPDSNQPQHF
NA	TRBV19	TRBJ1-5	CASSINLANNQPQHF
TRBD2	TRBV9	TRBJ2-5	CASSLTSGRRETQYF
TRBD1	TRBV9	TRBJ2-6	CASSGGTGSGANVLTF
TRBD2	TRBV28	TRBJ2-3	CASTASGSSDTQYF
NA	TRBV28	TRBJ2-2	CASSLRRELFF
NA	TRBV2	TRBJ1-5	CASREGVSNQPQHF
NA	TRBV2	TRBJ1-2	CASNQVFRPNYGYTF
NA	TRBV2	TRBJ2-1	CASSERSGRGNEQFF
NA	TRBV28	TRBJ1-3	CATVFQRNTIYF
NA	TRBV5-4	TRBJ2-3	CASSLDLGDTQYF
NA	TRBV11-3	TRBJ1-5	CASSLGRAERGYSNQPQHF
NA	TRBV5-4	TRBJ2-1	CASSLGRGGYNEQFF
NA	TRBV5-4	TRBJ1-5	CASSFPGTNQPQHF
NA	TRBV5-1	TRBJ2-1	CASSSPAYNEQFF
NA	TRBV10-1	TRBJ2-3	CASHRTGGDTQYF
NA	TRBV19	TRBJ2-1	CASSIDPFSSEQFF
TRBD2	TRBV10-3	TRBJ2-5	CASSGTSVSETQYF
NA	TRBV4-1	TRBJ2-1	CASSPYSSYNEQFF
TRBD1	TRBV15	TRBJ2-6	CATSRELGTGGPGANVLTF
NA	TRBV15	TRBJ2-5	CATSREKDGGETQYF
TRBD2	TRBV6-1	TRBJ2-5	CASAGTRAFIETQYF
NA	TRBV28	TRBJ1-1	CASTLGGSAGTEAFF
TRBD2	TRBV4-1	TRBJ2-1	CASSLTSGSYNEQFF
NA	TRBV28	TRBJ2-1	CASSLPLWNEQFF
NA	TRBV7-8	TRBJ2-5	CASSATSWGETQYF
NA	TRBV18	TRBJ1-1	CASSYTGQSTEAFF
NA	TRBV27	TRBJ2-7	CASSFTLGSSYEQYF
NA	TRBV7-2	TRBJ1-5	CASSSALGYQPQHF
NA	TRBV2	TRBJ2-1	CASTRTGGGEQFF
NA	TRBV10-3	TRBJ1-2	CTISGSYRLQNYGYTF
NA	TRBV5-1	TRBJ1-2	CASSLVGGGRGYTF
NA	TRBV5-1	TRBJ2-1	CASSGQVYSYNEQFF
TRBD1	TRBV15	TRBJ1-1	CATSRGKGQGNTEAFF
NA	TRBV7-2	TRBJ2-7	CASSLEFPYEQYF
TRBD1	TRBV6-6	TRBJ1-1	CASSTNRGTEAFF
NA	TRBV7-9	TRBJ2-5	CASSFLQPQETQYF
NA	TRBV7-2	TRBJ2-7	CASSFTNFGEQYF
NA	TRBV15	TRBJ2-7	CATSRDRDEQYF